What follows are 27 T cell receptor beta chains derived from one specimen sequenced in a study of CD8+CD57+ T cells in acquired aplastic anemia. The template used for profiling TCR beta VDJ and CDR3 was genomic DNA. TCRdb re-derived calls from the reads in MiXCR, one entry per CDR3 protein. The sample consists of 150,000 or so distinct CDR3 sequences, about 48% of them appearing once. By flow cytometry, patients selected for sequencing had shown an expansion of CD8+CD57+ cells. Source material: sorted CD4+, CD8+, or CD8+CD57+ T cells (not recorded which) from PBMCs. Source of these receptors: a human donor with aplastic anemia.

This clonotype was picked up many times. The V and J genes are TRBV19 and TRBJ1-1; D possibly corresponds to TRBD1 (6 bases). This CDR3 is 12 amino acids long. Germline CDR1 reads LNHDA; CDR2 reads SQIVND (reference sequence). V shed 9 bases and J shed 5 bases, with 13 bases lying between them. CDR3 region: CASLQGLTEAFF. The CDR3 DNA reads TGTGCCAGCCTTCAGGGGTTAACTGAAGCTTTCTTT.

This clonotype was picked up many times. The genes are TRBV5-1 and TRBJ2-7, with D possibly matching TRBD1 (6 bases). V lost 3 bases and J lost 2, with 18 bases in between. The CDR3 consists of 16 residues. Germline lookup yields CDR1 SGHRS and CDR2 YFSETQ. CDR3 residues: CASSSPKAGAPYEQYF. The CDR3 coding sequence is TGCGCCAGCAGCTCCCCGAAAGCAGGGGCCCCCTACGAGCAGTACTTC.

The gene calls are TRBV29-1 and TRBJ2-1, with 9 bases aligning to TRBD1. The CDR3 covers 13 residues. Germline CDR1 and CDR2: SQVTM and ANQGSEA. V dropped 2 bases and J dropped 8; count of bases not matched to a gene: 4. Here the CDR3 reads CSVEHRGHDEQFF. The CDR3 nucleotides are TGCAGCGTTGAACACAGGGGGCACGATGAGCAGTTCTTC.

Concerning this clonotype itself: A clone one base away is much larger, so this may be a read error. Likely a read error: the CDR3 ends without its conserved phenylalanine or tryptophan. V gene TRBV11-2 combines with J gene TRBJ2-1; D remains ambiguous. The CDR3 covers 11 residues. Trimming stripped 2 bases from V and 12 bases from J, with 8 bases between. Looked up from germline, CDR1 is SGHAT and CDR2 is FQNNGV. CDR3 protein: CASSLNSLQFL. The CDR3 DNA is TGTGCCAGCAGCTTAAATTCGCTGCAGTTCCTC.

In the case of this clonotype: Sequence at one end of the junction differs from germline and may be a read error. The CDR3 loop is CASGLVGTGNTIYF. The CDR3 DNA sequence: TGTGCCAGCGGCTTGGTGGGGACTGGAAACACCATATATTTT. The chain recombines TRBV5-6 with TRBJ1-3, with unresolved D. The germline gives CDR1 SGHDT, CDR2 YYEEEE. The CDR3 is made up of 14 amino acids.

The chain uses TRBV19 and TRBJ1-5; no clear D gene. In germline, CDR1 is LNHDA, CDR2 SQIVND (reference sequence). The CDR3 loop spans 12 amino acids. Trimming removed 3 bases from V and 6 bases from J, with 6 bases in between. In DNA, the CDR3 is TGTGCCAGTAGTATGTTAGGTCAGCCCCAGCATTTT. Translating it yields CASSMLGQPQHF.

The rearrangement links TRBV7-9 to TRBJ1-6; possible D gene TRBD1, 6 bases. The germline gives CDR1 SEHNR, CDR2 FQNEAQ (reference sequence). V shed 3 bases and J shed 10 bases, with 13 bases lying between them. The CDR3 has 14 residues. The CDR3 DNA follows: TGTGCCAGCAGCTTGGACAGTTCGGGGTCACCCCTCCACTTT. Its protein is CASSLDSSGSPLHF.

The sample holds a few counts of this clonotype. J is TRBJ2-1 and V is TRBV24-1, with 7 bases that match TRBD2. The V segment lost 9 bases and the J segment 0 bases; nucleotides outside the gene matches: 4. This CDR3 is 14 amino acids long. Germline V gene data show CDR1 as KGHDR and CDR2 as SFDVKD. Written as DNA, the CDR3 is TGTGCCACCTCATCGGGGGGCTCCTACAATGAGCAGTTCTTC. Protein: CATSSGGSYNEQFF.

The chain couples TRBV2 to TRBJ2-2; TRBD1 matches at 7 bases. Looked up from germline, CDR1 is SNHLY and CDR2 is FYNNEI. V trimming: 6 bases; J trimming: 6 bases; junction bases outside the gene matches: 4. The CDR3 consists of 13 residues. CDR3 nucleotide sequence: TGTGCCAGCAGGAGACAGGGCGCCGGGGAGCTGTTTTTT. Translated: CASRRQGAGELFF.

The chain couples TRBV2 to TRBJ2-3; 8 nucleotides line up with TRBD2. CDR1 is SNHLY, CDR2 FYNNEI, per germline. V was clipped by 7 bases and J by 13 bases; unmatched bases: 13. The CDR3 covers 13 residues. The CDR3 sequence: CASTPGGGLVKYF. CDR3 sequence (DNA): TGTGCCAGCACCCCGGGTGGGGGACTAGTGAAGTATTTT.

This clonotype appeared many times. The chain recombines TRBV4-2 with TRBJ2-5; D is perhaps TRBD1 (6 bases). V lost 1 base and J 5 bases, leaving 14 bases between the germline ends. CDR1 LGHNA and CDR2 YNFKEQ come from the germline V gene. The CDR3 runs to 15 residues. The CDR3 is CASSQVTGRGETQYF. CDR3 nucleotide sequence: TGTGCCAGCAGCCAAGTAACGGGCAGGGGTGAGACCCAGTACTTC.

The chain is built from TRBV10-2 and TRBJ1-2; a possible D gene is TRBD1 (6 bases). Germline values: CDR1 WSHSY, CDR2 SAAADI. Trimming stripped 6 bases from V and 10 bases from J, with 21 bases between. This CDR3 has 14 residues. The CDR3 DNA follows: TGCGCCAGCAGCGGACAGACCTTAGAAAAGCACTACACCTTC. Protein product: CASSGQTLEKHYTF.

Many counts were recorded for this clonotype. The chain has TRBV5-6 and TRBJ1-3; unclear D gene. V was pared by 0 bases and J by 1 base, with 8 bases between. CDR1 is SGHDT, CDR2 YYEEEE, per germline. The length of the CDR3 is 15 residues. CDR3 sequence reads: CASSLGYSSGNTIYF. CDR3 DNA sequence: TGTGCCAGCAGCTTGGGGTATAGTTCTGGAAACACCATATATTTT.

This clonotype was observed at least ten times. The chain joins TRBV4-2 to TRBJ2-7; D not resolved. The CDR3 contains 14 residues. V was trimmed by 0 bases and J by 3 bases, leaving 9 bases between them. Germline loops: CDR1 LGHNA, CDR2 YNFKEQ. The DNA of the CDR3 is TGTGCCAGCAGCCAAGACAGGACCTACTACGAGCAGTACTTC. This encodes CASSQDRTYYEQYF.

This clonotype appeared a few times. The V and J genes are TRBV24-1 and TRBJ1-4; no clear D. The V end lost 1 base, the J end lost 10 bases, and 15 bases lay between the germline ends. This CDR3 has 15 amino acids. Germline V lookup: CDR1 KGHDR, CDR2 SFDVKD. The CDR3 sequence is CATSDFGAGSGKLFF. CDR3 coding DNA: TGTGCCACCAGTGATTTCGGTGCAGGTTCAGGAAAACTGTTTTTT.

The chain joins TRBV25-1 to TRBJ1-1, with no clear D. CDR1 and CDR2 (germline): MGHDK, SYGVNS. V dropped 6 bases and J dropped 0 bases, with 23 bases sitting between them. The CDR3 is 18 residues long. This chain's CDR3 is CASSFLPAATSMNTEAFF. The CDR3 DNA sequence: TGTGCCAGCAGCTTCCTACCCGCCGCGACAAGTATGAACACTGAAGCTTTCTTT.

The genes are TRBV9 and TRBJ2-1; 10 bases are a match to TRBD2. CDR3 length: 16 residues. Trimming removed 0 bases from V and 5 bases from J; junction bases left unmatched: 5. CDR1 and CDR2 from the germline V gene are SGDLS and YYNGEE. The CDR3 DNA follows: TGTGCCAGCAGCGTAGGGATAGCGGGGGGAAACAATGAGCAGTTCTTC. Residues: CASSVGIAGGNNEQFF.

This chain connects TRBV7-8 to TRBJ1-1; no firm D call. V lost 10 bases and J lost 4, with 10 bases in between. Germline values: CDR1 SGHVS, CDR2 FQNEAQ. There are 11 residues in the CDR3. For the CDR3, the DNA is TGTGCCACCCTACGGGGCACTGAAGCTTTCTTT. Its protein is CATLRGTEAFF.

The CDR3 DNA reads as TGTGCCATCACCGGGACAGGGACCACCTACGAGCAGTACTTC. Amino acids: CAITGTGTTYEQYF. The chain couples TRBV10-3 to TRBJ2-7; 9 nucleotides align to TRBD1. V dropped 7 bases and J dropped 2; count of bases not matched to a gene: 6. The CDR3 covers 14 residues. In germline, CDR1 is ENHRY, CDR2 SYGVKD.

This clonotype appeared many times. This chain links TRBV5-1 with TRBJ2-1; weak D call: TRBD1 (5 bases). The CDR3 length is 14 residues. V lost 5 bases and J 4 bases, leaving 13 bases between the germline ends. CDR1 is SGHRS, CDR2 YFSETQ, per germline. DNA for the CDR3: TGCGCCAGCAGTTCTAGGAAGGGGTACAATGAGCAGTTCTTC. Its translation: CASSSRKGYNEQFF.

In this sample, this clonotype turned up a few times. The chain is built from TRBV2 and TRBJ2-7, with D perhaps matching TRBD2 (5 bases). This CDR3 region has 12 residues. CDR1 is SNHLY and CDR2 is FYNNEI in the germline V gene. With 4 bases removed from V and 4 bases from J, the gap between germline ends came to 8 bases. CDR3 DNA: TGTGCCAGCAGTGCGGGATATTACGAGCAGTACTTC. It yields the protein CASSAGYYEQYF.

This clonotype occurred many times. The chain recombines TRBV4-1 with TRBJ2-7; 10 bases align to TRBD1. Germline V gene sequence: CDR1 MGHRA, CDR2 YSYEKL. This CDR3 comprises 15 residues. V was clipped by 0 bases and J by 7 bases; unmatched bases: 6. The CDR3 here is CASSQDRTGGGEQYF. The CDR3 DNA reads TGCGCCAGCAGCCAAGATAGGACAGGGGGAGGGGAGCAGTACTTC.

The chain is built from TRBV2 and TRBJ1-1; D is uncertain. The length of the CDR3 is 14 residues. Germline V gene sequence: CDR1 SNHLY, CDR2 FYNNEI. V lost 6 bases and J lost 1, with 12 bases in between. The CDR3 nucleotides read TGTGCCAGCAGGGGCCCACAGAAGAACACTGAAGCTTTCTTT. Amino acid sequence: CASRGPQKNTEAFF.

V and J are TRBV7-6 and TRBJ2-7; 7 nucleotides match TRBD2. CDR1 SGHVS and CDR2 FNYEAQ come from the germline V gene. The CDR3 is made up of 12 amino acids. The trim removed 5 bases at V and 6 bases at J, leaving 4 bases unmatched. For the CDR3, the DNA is TGTGCCAGCAGCCTAGAGCGGGGCGAGCAGTACTTC. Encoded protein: CASSLERGEQYF. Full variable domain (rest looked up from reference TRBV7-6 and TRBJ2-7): GAGVSQSPRYKVTKRGQDVALRCDPISGHVSLYWYRQALGQGPEFLTYFNYEAQQDKSGLPNDRFSAERPEGSISTLTIQRTEQRDSAMYRCASSLERGEQYFGPGTRLTVT.

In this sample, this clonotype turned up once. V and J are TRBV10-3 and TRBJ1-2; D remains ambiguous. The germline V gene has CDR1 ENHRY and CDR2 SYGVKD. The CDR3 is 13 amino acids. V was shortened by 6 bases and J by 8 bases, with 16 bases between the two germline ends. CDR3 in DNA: TGTGCCATCAGAAGGCCAGAAGATATCGGCTACACCTTC. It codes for CAIRRPEDIGYTF.

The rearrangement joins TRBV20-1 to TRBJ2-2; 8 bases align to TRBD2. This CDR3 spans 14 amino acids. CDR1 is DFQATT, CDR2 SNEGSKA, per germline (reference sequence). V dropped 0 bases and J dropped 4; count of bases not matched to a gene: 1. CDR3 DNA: TGCAGTGCTAGAGAGGCGGGGGGCACCGGGGAGCTGTTTTTT. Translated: CSAREAGGTGELFF.

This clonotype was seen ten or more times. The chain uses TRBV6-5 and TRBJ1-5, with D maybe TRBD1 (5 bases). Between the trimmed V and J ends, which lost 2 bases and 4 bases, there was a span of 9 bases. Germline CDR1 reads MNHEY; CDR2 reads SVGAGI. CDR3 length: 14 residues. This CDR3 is CASSYATVNQPQHF. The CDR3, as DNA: TGTGCCAGCAGTTACGCGACAGTTAATCAGCCCCAGCATTTT.